This T cell receptor beta chain was found in a study of shared clonotypes between healthy human individuals. Study details: The donor group consisted of a couple of women and three men, aged 18 to 49.

Deletions cut 4 bases from V and 2 bases from J, with 18 bases between. CDR3 size: 16 residues. The germline V gene has CDR1 SGHNT and CDR2 YYREEE (reference sequence). Ten immunoSEQ deep assay plates were used to sequence the DNA of unsorted PBMCs. The protocol was immunoSEQ multiplex PCR, while the TCRdb copy is restricted to in-frame clones and leaves out a portion. The sample includes 500,000 to 650,000 clones, around 78% seen only once; the top ten take approximately 12%. V gene TRBV5-4 combines with J gene TRBJ2-5, with D perhaps TRBD1 (6 bases). This receptor was obtained from a woman in her thirties or forties in good health. Some clones in this sample may be carry-over from other donors' samples. The source material was PBMCs. CDR3 protein: CASSPILDSPQETQYF. The CDR3 region has the DNA TGTGCCAGCAGCCCCATATTGGACAGCCCGCAAGAGACCCAGTACTTC. Full variable domain (rest looked up from reference TRBV5-4 and TRBJ2-5): ETGVTQSPTHLIKTRGQQVTLRCSSQSGHNTVSWYQQALGQGPQFIFQYYREEENGRGNFPPRFSGLQFPNYSSELNVNALELDDSALYLCASSPILDSPQETQYFGPGTRLLVL.